This entry lists 19 T cell receptor beta chains sequenced from one sample in a study of T cell changes during pregnancy in multiple sclerosis (dated by TCRdb to 2018 to 2020). Libraries came from the immunoSEQ multiplex PCR assay. In TCRdb, the immuneACCESS table is reduced to in-frame sequences with V and J assigned. These tables do not hold every clone; where another copy was compared, an unresolved V gene accounts for under half, and the others remain unexplained. This sample comprises approximately 90,000 clones, 90% to 95% of them detected only once. In total, the top ten clones hold over 1.5% of the sample. Source: peripheral blood, taken after pregnancy. These receptors originate from a female donor in good health, enrolled as a control in a pregnancy study.

The rearrangement joins TRBV20-1 to TRBJ2-4; no clear D gene. This CDR3 comprises 11 residues. Germline assignment: CDR1 DFQATT and CDR2 SNEGSKA (reference sequence). In DNA, the CDR3 is TGCAGCGCCGAGGCGGAGAACATTCAGTACTTC. It codes for CSAEAENIQYF.

This chain connects TRBV6-1 to TRBJ1-4; TRBD1 is a possible D gene (5 bases). V shed 6 bases and J shed 0 bases, with 11 bases lying between them. Germline V gene sequence: CDR1 MNHNS, CDR2 SASEGT. The CDR3 is 15 residues long. The CDR3 spells CASRADRATNEKLFF. The CDR3 nucleotides read TGTGCCAGCAGGGCCGACAGAGCAACTAATGAAAAACTGTTTTTT.

This clone has just a few counts. CDR3 region: CASLLTGAGTLHF. The CDR3 DNA follows: TGTGCCAGCCTATTGACAGGCGCAGGGACCCTCCACTTT. V and J are TRBV28 and TRBJ1-6; maybe TRBD1 (6 bases). CDR3 length: 13 amino acids. V lost 8 bases to trimming and J lost 14 bases, with 19 bases between them. The germline V gene encodes CDR1 MDHEN and CDR2 SYDVKM.

The chain recombines TRBV7-3 with TRBJ2-3, with D uncertain. This CDR3 is 13 amino acids long. The germline V gene encodes CDR1 SGHTA and CDR2 FQGTGA. V was clipped by 4 bases and J by 2 bases, with 7 bases between them. The CDR3 bases are TGTGCCAGCAGCTCCCAACACACAGATACGCAGTATTTT. Translating it yields CASSSQHTDTQYF.

The V and J genes are TRBV28 and TRBJ1-6; the match to TRBD1 covers 7 bases. Germline values: CDR1 MDHEN, CDR2 SYDVKM. V lost 3 bases to trimming and J lost 7 bases; unmatched junction nucleotides: 3. The CDR3 length is 14 residues. The CDR3 coding sequence is TGTGCCAGCAGTTTGACAGGGAGCAATTCACCCCTCCACTTT. Its translation is CASSLTGSNSPLHF.

The rearrangement links TRBV7-2 to TRBJ1-5; unclear D gene. The V gene lost 6 bases and the J gene lost 1 base, with 7 bases spanning the gap. The CDR3 is 13 residues long. CDR1 and CDR2 from the germline V gene are SGHTA and FQGNSA. This CDR3 reads CASSPRSNQPQHF. The CDR3 DNA follows: TGTGCCAGCAGTCCTCGGAGCAATCAGCCCCAGCATTTT.

The sample holds one count of this clone. CDR3 protein: CATAGTGLNEQFF. The CDR3 coding sequence is TGTGCCACCGCCGGGACAGGGTTGAATGAGCAGTTCTTC. This chain joins TRBV7-9 and TRBJ2-1; TRBD1 aligns across 9 bases. CDR1 and CDR2 from the germline V gene are SEHNR and FQNEAQ (reference sequence). The CDR3 length is 13 residues. V was pared by 10 bases and J by 7 bases, with 8 bases of the junction left unmatched.

J is TRBJ1-5 and V is TRBV7-2; D not certain. The CDR3 extends over 13 amino acids. The germline V and J ends were trimmed by 4 bases and 7 bases, with 11 bases remaining between them. The germline CDR1 and CDR2 sequences are SGHTA and FQGNSA. CDR3 bases: TGTGCCAGCAGCTCCCGGGTATACCAGCCCCAGCATTTT. Translation gives CASSSRVYQPQHF.

Only one count was recorded for this clone. This chain links TRBV19 with TRBJ1-6, with D unclear. The CDR3 runs 14 residues. CDR1 LNHDA and CDR2 SQIVND come from the germline V gene (reference sequence). V lost 1 base to trimming and J lost 6 bases, with 7 bases between them. The CDR3 is CASSIAQSNSPLHF. CDR3 DNA sequence: TGTGCCAGTAGTATAGCACAGTCTAATTCACCCCTCCACTTT. The full variable domain, its missing parts supplied by reference TRBV19 and TRBJ1-6, is DGGITQSPKYLFRKEGQNVTLSCEQNLNHDAMYWYRQDPGQGLRLIYYSQIVNDFQKGDIAEGYSVSREKKESFPLTVTSAQKNPTAFYLCASSIAQSNSPLHFGNGTRLTVT.

The chain carries TRBV18 and TRBJ1-6, with D possibly being TRBD1 (6 bases). The CDR3 has 13 residues. V was cut by 3 bases and J by 9 bases, with 9 bases left in between. Germline V gene data show CDR1 as KGHSH and CDR2 as LQKENI. The CDR3: CASSPEGVSPLHF. The CDR3 DNA is TGTGCCAGCTCACCCGAGGGGGTTTCACCCCTCCACTTT.

CDR3 in DNA: TGTGCCAGCAGCTTAGAGGGACTAGCGGGGGGGCCTCGCTCCTACAATGAGCAGTTCTTC. Translation: CASSLEGLAGGPRSYNEQFF. This chain uses TRBV11-2 with TRBJ2-1; 16 bases align to TRBD2. CDR3 size: 20 residues. With 0 bases clipped from V and 0 bases from J, the junction kept 5 bases outside the gene matches. Germline assignment: CDR1 SGHAT and CDR2 FQNNGV.

This clone was detected once. This chain connects TRBV5-5 to TRBJ1-2; TRBD1 aligns across 9 bases. The CDR3 is made up of 14 amino acids. The trim removed 0 bases at V and 8 bases at J, leaving 5 bases unmatched. CDR1 is SGHKS, CDR2 YYEKEE, per germline (reference sequence). The CDR3 is CASSLVQGAGGYTF. The CDR3 DNA sequence: TGTGCCAGCAGCTTGGTACAGGGGGCGGGGGGCTACACCTTC.

The J gene is TRBJ2-7, the V gene TRBV5-4; 9 positions agree with TRBD2. Germline lookup yields CDR1 SGHNT and CDR2 YYREEE (reference sequence). V trimming: 0 bases; J trimming: 1 base; junction bases outside the gene matches: 2. This CDR3 has 15 amino acids. CDR3 protein: CASSLELAGSYEQYF. The CDR3 bases are TGTGCCAGCAGCTTGGAGCTAGCGGGGTCCTACGAGCAGTACTTC.

The chain joins TRBV5-5 to TRBJ1-2, with 9 bases matching TRBD1. Germline V CDR1 and CDR2: SGHKS, YYEKEE (reference sequence). This CDR3 is 14 amino acids long. J gave up 4 bases and V 2 bases, and 3 bases lay outside the gene matches. As DNA, the CDR3 is TGTGCCAGCAGCTTTGACAGGGGGGCCTATGGCTACACCTTC. Translation gives CASSFDRGAYGYTF.

The chain links TRBV10-3 to TRBJ2-2, with 13 positions matching TRBD2. Trimming cost V 2 bases and J 4 bases; bases outside gene matches: 4. The CDR3 runs to 17 residues. Per germline, CDR1 ENHRY and CDR2 SYGVKD. CDR3 coding DNA: TGTGCCATCAGTGAGGGACTAGCGGGGGCAAGCACCGGGGAGCTGTTTTTT. This codes for CAISEGLAGASTGELFF.

J is TRBJ2-7 and V is TRBV27; possibly TRBD2 for D (8 bases). Germline V gene sequence: CDR1 MNHEY, CDR2 SMNVEV (reference sequence). The CDR3 is 15 residues long. V lost 6 bases and J lost 2, with 17 bases in between. The CDR3 loop is CASRGREGAAYEQYF. The CDR3 nucleotides are TGTGCCAGCAGGGGACGGGAGGGGGCCGCCTACGAGCAGTACTTC.

This chain's CDR3 is CASRGQGLDPHSYEQYF. CDR3 coding DNA: TGTGCCAGTAGGGGACAGGGGTTAGATCCTCACTCCTACGAGCAGTACTTC. The chain is built from TRBV19 and TRBJ2-7, with 10 bases aligning to TRBD1. After removal of 6 bases from V and 0 bases from J, the junction contained 11 bases not matched to a gene. This CDR3 is 17 amino acids long. Germline assignment: CDR1 LNHDA and CDR2 SQIVND (reference sequence). Full variable domain (missing parts from reference TRBV19 and TRBJ2-7): DGGITQSPKYLFRKEGQNVTLSCEQNLNHDAMYWYRQDPGQGLRLIYYSQIVNDFQKGDIAEGYSVSREKKESFPLTVTSAQKNPTAFYLCASRGQGLDPHSYEQYFGPGTRLTVT.

This clone has a single count. The rearrangement joins TRBV5-1 to TRBJ2-3, with a possible D match to TRBD1 (6 bases). The germline V and J ends were trimmed by 6 bases and 3 bases, with 11 bases remaining between them. The length of the CDR3 is 13 residues. CDR1 is SGHRS, CDR2 YFSETQ, per germline. CDR3 protein: CASTSGQTDTQYF. CDR3 sequence (DNA): TGCGCCAGCACCTCCGGACAGACAGATACGCAGTATTTT.

This clone was observed a handful of times. The V call is TRBV7-6, the J call TRBJ1-1; no definite D call. Germline V CDR1 and CDR2: SGHVS, FNYEAQ. The CDR3 totals 13 residues. V was clipped by 2 bases and J by 1 base, with 5 bases between them. The CDR3 reads CASSLTGNTEAFF. The CDR3, as DNA: TGTGCCAGCAGCTTAACCGGGAACACTGAAGCTTTCTTT.